The clone carrying this T cell receptor beta chain has only a few counts. What it recognizes is unknown. The CDR3 is 14 residues long. The V and J ends lost 7 bases and 6 bases, in that order; junction bases with no gene match: 8. Germline values: CDR1 SNHLY, CDR2 FYNNEI. CD25-based Treg depletion was applied to purified naive CD4+ T cells. Study-wide results and limits: Greatest tumor Treg TCR overlap was with tumor naive CD4+ cells.

Full-length variable regions came from constant-region reverse primers plus semi-nested Nested Universal Primer A PCR. In TCRdb, the 5' RACE reads were re-called with MiXCR into one record per CDR3 protein. This table holds tens of thousands of distinct CDR3 sequences, 15% to 20% found once. This TCR was recovered from a female donor with breast cancer. V gene TRBV2 combines with J gene TRBJ2-1, with 8 bases fitting TRBD1. Sequencing input: naive CD4+ T cells sorted from a lymph node. Subset of the sample: naive CD4+ T cells, CD4+CD45RA+CD25-. The CDR3: CASTRGPPRNEQFF. The CDR3 DNA sequence: TGTGCCAGCACCAGGGGGCCTCCCCGCAATGAGCAGTTCTTC.